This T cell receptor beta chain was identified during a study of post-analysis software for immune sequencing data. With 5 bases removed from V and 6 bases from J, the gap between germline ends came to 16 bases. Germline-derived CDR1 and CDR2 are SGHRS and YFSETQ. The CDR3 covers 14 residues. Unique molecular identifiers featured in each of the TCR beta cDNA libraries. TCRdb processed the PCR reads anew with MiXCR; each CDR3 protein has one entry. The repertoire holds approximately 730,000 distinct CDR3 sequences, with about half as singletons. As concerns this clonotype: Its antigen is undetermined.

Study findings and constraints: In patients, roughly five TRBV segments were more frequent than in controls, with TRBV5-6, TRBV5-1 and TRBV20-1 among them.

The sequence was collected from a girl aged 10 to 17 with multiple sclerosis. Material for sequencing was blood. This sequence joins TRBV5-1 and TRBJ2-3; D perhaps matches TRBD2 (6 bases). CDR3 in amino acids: CASRYRGGGDTQYF. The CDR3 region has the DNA TGCGCCAGCAGATATCGGGGAGGCGGGGATACGCAGTATTTT.